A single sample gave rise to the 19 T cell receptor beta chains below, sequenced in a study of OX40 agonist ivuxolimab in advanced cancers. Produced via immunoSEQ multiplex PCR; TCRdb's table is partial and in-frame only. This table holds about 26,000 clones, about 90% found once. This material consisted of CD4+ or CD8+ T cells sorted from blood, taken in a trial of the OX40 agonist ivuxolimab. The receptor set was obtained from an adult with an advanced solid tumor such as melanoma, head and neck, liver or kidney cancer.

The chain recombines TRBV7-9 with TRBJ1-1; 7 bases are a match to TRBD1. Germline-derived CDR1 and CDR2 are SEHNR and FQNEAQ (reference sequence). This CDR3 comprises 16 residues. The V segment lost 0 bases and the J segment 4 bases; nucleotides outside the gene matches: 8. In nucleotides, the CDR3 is TGTGCCAGCAGCTTAGCCCCAGACAGGGCCGGCACTGAAGCTTTCTTT. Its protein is CASSLAPDRAGTEAFF.

CDR3 nucleotides: TGTGCCAGCAGCCCCCCCCGGGCTGGGAATCAGCCCCAGCATTTT. Translation: CASSPPRAGNQPQHF. J is TRBJ1-5 and V is TRBV11-3; D gene uncertain. Germline CDR1 and CDR2: SGHNT and YENEEA. CDR3 size: 15 residues. The ends were cut back, 5 bases at V and 4 bases at J, with 15 bases in the middle.

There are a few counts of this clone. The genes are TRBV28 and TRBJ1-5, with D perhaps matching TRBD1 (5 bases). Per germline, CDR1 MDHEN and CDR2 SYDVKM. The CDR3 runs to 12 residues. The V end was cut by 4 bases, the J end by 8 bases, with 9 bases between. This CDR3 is CASSSPGKPQHF. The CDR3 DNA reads TGTGCCAGCAGTTCCCCAGGGAAGCCCCAGCATTTT.

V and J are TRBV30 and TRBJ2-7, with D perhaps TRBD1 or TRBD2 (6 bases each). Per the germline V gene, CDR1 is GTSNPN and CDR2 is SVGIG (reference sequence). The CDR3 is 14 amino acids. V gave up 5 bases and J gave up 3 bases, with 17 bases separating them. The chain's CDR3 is CAWAQGSGGYEQYF. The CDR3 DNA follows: TGTGCCTGGGCTCAGGGGTCCGGGGGCTACGAGCAGTACTTC. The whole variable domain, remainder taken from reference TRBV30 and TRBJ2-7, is SQTIHQWPATLVQPVGSPLSLECTVEGTSNPNLYWYRQAAGRGLQLLFYSVGIGQISSEVPQNLSASRPQDRQFILSSKKLLLSDSGFYLCAWAQGSGGYEQYFGPGTRLTVT.

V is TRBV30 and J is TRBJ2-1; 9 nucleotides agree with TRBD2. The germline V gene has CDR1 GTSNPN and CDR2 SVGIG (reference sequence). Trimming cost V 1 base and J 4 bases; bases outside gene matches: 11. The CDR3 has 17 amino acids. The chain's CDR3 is CAWSASLGLAQYNEQFF. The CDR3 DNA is TGTGCCTGGAGTGCCTCCCTAGGACTAGCGCAATACAATGAGCAGTTCTTC.

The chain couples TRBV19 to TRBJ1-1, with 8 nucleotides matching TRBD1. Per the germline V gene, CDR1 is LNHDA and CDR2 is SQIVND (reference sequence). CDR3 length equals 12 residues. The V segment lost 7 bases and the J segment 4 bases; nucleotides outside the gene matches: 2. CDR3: CASIQGATEAFF. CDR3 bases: TGTGCCAGTATCCAGGGGGCCACTGAAGCTTTCTTT.

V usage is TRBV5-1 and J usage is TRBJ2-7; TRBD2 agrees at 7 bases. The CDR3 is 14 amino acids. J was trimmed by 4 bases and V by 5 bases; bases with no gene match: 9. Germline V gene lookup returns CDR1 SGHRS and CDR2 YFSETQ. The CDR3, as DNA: TGCGCCAGCAGGTCGGCTTTCGGGGGGTACGAGCAGTACTTC. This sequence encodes CASRSAFGGYEQYF.

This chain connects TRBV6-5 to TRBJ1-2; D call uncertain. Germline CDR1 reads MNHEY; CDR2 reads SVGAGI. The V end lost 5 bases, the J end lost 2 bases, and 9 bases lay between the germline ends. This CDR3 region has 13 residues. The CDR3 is CASSPTENYGYTF. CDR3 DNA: TGTGCCAGCAGTCCTACAGAGAACTATGGCTACACCTTC.

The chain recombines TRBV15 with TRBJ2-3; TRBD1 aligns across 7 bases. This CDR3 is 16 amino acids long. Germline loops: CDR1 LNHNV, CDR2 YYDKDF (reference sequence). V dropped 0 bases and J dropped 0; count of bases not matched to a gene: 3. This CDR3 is CATSRDQGESTDTQYF. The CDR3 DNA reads TGTGCCACCAGCAGAGACCAGGGGGAGAGCACAGATACGCAGTATTTT.

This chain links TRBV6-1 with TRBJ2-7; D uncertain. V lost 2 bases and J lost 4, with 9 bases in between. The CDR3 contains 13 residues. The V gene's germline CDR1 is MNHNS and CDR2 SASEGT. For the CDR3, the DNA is TGTGCCAGCAGTGAATGGTCCGGTTACGAGCAGTACTTC. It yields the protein CASSEWSGYEQYF.

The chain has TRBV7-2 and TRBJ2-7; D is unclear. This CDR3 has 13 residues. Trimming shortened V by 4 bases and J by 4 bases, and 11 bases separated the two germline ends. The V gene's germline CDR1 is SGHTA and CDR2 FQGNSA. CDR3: CASSSWVGYEQYF. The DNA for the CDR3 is TGTGCCAGCAGCTCTTGGGTGGGTTACGAGCAGTACTTC.

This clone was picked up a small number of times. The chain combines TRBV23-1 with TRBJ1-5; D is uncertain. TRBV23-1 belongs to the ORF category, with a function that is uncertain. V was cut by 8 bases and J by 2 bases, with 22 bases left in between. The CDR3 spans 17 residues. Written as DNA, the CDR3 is TGCGCCAGCCGAGATCGGGCCCCGGCGGGAGGCAATCAGCCCCAGCATTTT. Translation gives CASRDRAPAGGNQPQHF.

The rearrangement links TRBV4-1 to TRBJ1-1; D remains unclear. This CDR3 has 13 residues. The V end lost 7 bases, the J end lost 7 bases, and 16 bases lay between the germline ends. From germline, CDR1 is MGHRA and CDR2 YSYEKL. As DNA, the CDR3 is TGCGCCAGCAATCCGGGGAGCGGGTTTGAAGCTTTCTTT. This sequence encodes CASNPGSGFEAFF.

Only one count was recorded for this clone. CDR3 nucleotide sequence: TGCGCCAGCAGCCAAAAAACAGGGGATACGCAGTATTTT. Its protein product is CASSQKTGDTQYF. The V and J genes are TRBV4-1 and TRBJ2-3; TRBD1 might be the D (6 bases). The CDR3 covers 13 residues. The germline V gene encodes CDR1 MGHRA and CDR2 YSYEKL. Trimming stripped 2 bases from V and 6 bases from J, with 9 bases between.

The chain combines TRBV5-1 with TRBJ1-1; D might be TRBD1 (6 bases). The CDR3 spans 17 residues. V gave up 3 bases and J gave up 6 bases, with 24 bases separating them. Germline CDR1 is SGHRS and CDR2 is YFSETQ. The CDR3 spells CASSSITLGQRSPEAFF. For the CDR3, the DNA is TGCGCCAGCAGCTCAATAACCCTAGGACAGCGCTCTCCTGAAGCTTTCTTT.

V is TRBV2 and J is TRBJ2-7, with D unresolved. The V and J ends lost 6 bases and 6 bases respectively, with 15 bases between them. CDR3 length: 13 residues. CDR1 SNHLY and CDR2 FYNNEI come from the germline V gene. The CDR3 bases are TGTGCCAGCAGAGCGTCCCGGTCGAGCGAGCAGTACTTC. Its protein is CASRASRSSEQYF.

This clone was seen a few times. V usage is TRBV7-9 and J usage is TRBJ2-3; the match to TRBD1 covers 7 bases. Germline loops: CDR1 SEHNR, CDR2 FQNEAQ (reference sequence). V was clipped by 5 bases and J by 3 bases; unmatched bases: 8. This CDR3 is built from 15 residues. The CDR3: CASSLPGQLTDTQYF. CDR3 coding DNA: TGTGCCAGCAGCCTCCCGGGACAGCTAACAGATACGCAGTATTTT.

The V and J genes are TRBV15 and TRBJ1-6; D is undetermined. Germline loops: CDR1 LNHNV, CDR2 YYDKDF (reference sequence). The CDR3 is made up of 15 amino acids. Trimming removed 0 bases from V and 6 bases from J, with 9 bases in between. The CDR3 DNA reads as TGTGCCACCAGCAGAGATAGTAACCGTAATTCACCCCTCCACTTT. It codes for CATSRDSNRNSPLHF.

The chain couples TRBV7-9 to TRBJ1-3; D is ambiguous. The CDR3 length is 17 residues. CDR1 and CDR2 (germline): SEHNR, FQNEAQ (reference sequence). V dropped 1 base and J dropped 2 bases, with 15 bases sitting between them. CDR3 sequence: CASSLGTPLFPGNTIYF. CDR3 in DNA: TGTGCCAGCAGCTTAGGGACCCCGCTCTTTCCTGGAAACACCATATATTTT.